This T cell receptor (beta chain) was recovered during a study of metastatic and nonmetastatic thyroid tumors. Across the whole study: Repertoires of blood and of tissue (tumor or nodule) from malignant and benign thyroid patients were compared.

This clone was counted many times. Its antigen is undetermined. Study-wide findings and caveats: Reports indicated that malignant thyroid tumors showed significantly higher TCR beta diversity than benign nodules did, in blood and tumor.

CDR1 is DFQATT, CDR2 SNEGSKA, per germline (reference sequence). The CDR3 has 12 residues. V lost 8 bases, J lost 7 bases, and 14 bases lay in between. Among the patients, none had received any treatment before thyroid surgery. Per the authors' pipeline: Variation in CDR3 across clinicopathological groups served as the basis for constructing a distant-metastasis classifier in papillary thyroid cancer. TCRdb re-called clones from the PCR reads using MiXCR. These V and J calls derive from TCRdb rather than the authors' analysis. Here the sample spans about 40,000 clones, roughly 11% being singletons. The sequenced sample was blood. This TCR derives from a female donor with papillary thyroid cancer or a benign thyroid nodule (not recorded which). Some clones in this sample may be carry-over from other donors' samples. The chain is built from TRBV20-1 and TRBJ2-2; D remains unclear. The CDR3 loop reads CSSPGPYGELFF. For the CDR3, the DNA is TGCAGTTCCCCCGGCCCATACGGGGAGCTGTTTTTT.